Following are 3 T cell receptor beta chains from one sample sequenced in a study of shared clonotypes between healthy human individuals. Naive CD8 cells were CD45RO-negative, positively selected for CCR7, excluding terminally differentiated effector memory CD45RA+ cells. Some clones are missing from TCRdb's copy, which holds only in-frame ones; the method was immunoSEQ multiplex PCR. The table includes more than 550,000 clones, 92% detected once. Sequenced material: naive CD8+ T cells sorted from blood. These receptors came from a man aged 30 to 39 in good health.

This clone came up a few times. The missing conserved phenylalanine or tryptophan at the end of this CDR3 makes a read error likely. Because the CDR3's place on the DNA is in doubt, the DNA is left out and the CDR3 is given as listed by TCRdb. The CDR3 here is CASSFLKPGQGRG. The V gene is TRBV27, the J gene TRBJ2-7; the DNA was not compared with TRBD1, the D call given in the table. The germline CDR1 and CDR2 sequences are MNHEY and SMNVEV (reference sequence). The CDR3 is 13 amino acids long, termini counted.

This chain uses TRBV30 with TRBJ2-3; D gene unclear. Germline values: CDR1 GTSNPN, CDR2 SVGIG (reference sequence). The V gene lost 3 bases and the J gene lost 3 bases, with 4 bases spanning the gap. CDR3 length equals 11 residues. CDR3 residues: CAWRGTDTQYF. The DNA of the CDR3 is TGTGCCTGGAGGGGGACAGATACGCAGTATTTT.

The chain couples TRBV2 to TRBJ2-1, with TRBD2 identical over 10 bases. Germline loops: CDR1 SNHLY, CDR2 FYNNEI. This CDR3 region has 17 residues. V lost 5 bases and J lost 0; bases outside the gene matches: 7. The CDR3 region is CASSRGAGGVSYNEQFF. The CDR3 DNA reads TGTGCCAGCAGTCGGGGAGCGGGAGGGGTCTCCTACAATGAGCAGTTCTTC.